This T cell receptor beta chain is from a study of T cells after yellow fever vaccination. CDR1 and CDR2 (germline): SQVTM, ANQGSEA. This CDR3 is 16 amino acids long. V lost 3 bases, J lost 0 bases, and 15 bases lay in between. The authors made TCR cDNA by 5'RACE template switching, adding a universal primer site and UMIs. TCRdb analysed the 5' RACE reads with MiXCR anew, one entry per CDR3 protein. The table records about 74,000 distinct CDR3 sequences, approximately 7% of them present only once. This clonotype was seen many times. Antigen unknown. Study-wide results and limits: The secondary T-cell response peaked on day 5, not day 15, but was weaker.

The chain employs TRBV29-1 and TRBJ2-1; D uncertain. This material consisted of CD8+ T cells sorted from PBMCs, taken roughly 5 days after the first yellow fever vaccination. The source of this sequence is a young man who received the YFV17D yellow fever vaccine. In DNA form, the CDR3 reads TGCAGCGTTGATGGAAGTTCCTTACTCTCCTACAATGAGCAGTTCTTC. Translation: CSVDGSSLLSYNEQFF.